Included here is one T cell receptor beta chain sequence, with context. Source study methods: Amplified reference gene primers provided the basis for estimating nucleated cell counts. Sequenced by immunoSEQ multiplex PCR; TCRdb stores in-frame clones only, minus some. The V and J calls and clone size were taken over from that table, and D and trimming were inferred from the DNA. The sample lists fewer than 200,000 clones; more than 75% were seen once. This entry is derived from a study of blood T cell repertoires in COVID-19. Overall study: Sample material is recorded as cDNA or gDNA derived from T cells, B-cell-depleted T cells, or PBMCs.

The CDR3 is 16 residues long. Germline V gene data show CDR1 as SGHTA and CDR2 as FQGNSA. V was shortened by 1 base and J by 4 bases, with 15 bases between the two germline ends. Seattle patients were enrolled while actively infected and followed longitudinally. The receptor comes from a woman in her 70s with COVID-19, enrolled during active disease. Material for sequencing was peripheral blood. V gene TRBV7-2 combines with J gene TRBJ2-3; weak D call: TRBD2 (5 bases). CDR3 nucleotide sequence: TGTGCCAGCAGCTTAGTGGGCCGGGGTTTCGCAGATACGCAGTATTTT. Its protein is CASSLVGRGFADTQYF.